Below are 7 T cell receptor beta chains sequenced from a single sample in a study of T cell repertoires and HLA-DP antigens. These receptors have no known antigen. The method was immunoSEQ multiplex PCR; TCRdb's version includes in-frame clones alone and lacks a portion of them. The sample records roughly 110,000 clones, roughly 92% being singletons. Sequences were obtained from CD4+ T cells from PBMCs. The receptors derive from a woman between 18 and 30 years old in good health and CMV-seronegative.

The chain recombines TRBV6-6 with TRBJ2-2; weak D call: TRBD1 (6 bases). The CDR3 is made up of 14 amino acids. Trimming pared 4 bases from V and 5 bases from J, leaving 11 bases between. Germline lookup yields CDR1 MNHNY and CDR2 SVGAGI (reference sequence). CDR3 nucleotide sequence: TGTGCCAGCAGTTTCACAGGGCAAACCGGGGAGCTGTTTTTT. Amino acids: CASSFTGQTGELFF.

This sequence joins TRBV2 and TRBJ1-5; the D gene is possibly TRBD1 (6 bases). Germline CDR1 is SNHLY and CDR2 is FYNNEI. This CDR3 contains 15 residues. The V and J ends lost 3 bases and 5 bases respectively, with 14 bases between them. The CDR3 DNA is TGTGCCAGCAGTGATGCAGGGGACCAATATCAGCCCCAGCATTTT. This sequence encodes CASSDAGDQYQPQHF.

The sample holds a few counts of this clone. The DNA for the CDR3 is TGTGCCAGCAGCTCCTACAGGGTAGCCGGGGAGCTGTTTTTT. It translates to CASSSYRVAGELFF. This chain uses TRBV7-6 with TRBJ2-2; maybe TRBD1 (6 bases). V lost 4 bases and J lost 6, with 12 bases in between. The CDR3 has 14 amino acids. Germline V gives CDR1 SGHVS, CDR2 FNYEAQ.

The rearrangement links TRBV5-1 to TRBJ2-7; D gene uncertain. Trimming removed 0 bases at V and 3 bases at J, with 10 bases between. The CDR3 covers 14 residues. CDR1 is SGHRS and CDR2 is YFSETQ in the germline V gene. Here the CDR3 DNA reads TGCGCCAGCAGCTTGGATGGCAGAAGCTACGAGCAGTACTTC. Translation gives CASSLDGRSYEQYF.

This clone was recorded only once. The chain links TRBV5-4 to TRBJ2-3, with 7 bases aligning to TRBD2. The CDR3 totals 16 residues. Germline CDR1 is SGHNT and CDR2 is YYREEE (reference sequence). Unmatched junction bases numbered 9, after V lost 4 bases and J lost 1 base. The CDR3: CASSALTSAGTDTQYF. The CDR3 DNA sequence: TGTGCCAGCAGCGCACTTACTAGCGCGGGCACAGATACGCAGTATTTT. Drawing the rest from reference TRBV5-4 and TRBJ2-3, the complete variable domain is ETGVTQSPTHLIKTRGQQVTLRCSSQSGHNTVSWYQQALGQGPQFIFQYYREEENGRGNFPPRFSGLQFPNYSSELNVNALELDDSALYLCASSALTSAGTDTQYFGPGTRLTVL.

The V gene is TRBV29-1, the J gene TRBJ1-1, with 7 positions matching TRBD1. The CDR3 covers 14 residues. Germline V CDR1 and CDR2: SQVTM, ANQGSEA. V gave up 2 bases and J gave up 2 bases; unmatched junction bases: 5. CDR3: CSVELQGVNTEAFF. The CDR3, as DNA: TGCAGCGTTGAACTCCAGGGGGTAAACACTGAAGCTTTCTTT.

The rearrangement joins TRBV4-2 to TRBJ1-5; tentative D call: TRBD1 (6 bases). V was cut by 1 base and J by 2 bases, with 9 bases left in between. This CDR3 contains 15 residues. Looked up from germline, CDR1 is LGHNA and CDR2 is YNFKEQ. The CDR3 loop reads CASSQAGAGNQPQHF. DNA of the CDR3: TGTGCCAGCAGCCAAGCGGGGGCAGGCAATCAGCCCCAGCATTTT.